What follows are 12 T cell receptor beta chains derived from one specimen sequenced in a study of tumor T cells in aggressive B-cell lymphoma. TCRdb's copy holds only in-frame clones and misses some; the assay was immunoSEQ multiplex PCR. This table holds about 9,900 clones, over 75% found once. Sequenced input: tumor tissue. Receptors were obtained from an adult with diffuse large B cell lymphoma.

V and J are TRBV15 and TRBJ2-3, with 11 bases lining up with TRBD2. Germline CDR1 is LNHNV and CDR2 is YYDKDF (reference sequence). The V and J ends lost 3 bases and 0 bases, in that order; junction bases with no gene match: 11. The CDR3 is 19 residues long. This CDR3 reads CATSSRTLAGGSSTDTQYF. The CDR3 DNA reads as TGTGCCACCAGCAGCCGCACCCTAGCGGGAGGTTCTAGCACAGATACGCAGTATTTT.

The chain employs TRBV2 and TRBJ2-5, with D uncertain. The J call could be wrong; TRBJ2-7 is a better fit for the DNA end. The germline V gene has CDR1 SNHLY and CDR2 FYNNEI. This CDR3 region has 15 residues. This CDR3 is CASSEAVNVKYEQYF. The CDR3 DNA sequence: TGTGCCAGCAGTGAAGCGGTTAATGTAAAGTACGAGCAGTACTTC.

The rearrangement joins TRBV29-1 to TRBJ1-4; D is unresolved. The CDR3 extends over 13 amino acids. V gave up 7 bases and J gave up 5 bases, with 14 bases separating them. The germline V gene encodes CDR1 SQVTM and CDR2 ANQGSEA. CDR3 coding DNA: TGCAGCGCCATGGTGACAAGCAATGAAAAACTGTTTTTT. Translation gives CSAMVTSNEKLFF.

The V gene is TRBV5-5, the J gene TRBJ2-1, with D uncertain. Trimming took off 1 base at V and 6 bases at J, with 8 bases between the two ends. Germline V CDR1 and CDR2: SGHKS, YYEKEE (reference sequence). The CDR3 spans 13 residues. CDR3 region: CASSLRWANEQFF. CDR3 in DNA: TGTGCCAGCAGCTTGCGGTGGGCCAATGAGCAGTTCTTC.

As regards this clone: Compared with germline, one end of the junction differs, possibly owing to a read error. J is TRBJ2-7 and V is TRBV30, with 8 bases aligning to TRBD1. The CDR3 spans 13 residues. Germline V gene lookup returns CDR1 GTSNPN and CDR2 SVGIG (reference sequence). DNA of the CDR3: TGTACCTGGAGTGCCGGACAGGGAATTTTGCAGTACTTC. It specifies CTWSAGQGILQYF.

The chain combines TRBV27 with TRBJ2-6, with D possibly TRBD2 on 7 matching bases. Germline values: CDR1 MNHEY, CDR2 SMNVEV (reference sequence). Trimming removed 6 bases from V and 3 bases from J, with 9 bases in between. The CDR3 consists of 14 residues. The CDR3 spells CASRGGRGANVLTF. In DNA form, the CDR3 reads TGTGCCAGCAGGGGGGGGCGTGGGGCCAACGTCCTGACTTTC.

As DNA, the CDR3 is TGTGCCAGCAGCCCGGGACAGGGCACCCCCCGGCCGTACTTC. It yields the protein CASSPGQGTPRPYF. This rearrangement joins TRBV5-5 to TRBJ2-7; 9 nucleotides line up with TRBD1. The ends lost 4 bases at V and 12 bases at J; junction bases unmatched: 14. CDR1 and CDR2 (germline): SGHKS, YYEKEE (reference sequence). The CDR3 sequence is 14 residues long.

The chain couples TRBV5-6 to TRBJ2-7, with 7 nucleotides matching TRBD2. Losses at the gene ends were 4 bases for V and 3 bases for J; bases not matched to a gene: 4. CDR3 length equals 13 residues. Per the germline V gene, CDR1 is SGHDT and CDR2 is YYEEEE. CDR3 protein: CASSIGTNYEQYF. Here the CDR3 DNA reads TGTGCCAGCAGCATTGGGACTAACTACGAGCAGTACTTC.

This clone was picked up a small number of times. This CDR3 is CASSATGRSPLHF. CDR3 sequence (DNA): TGTGCCAGCAGTGCGACAGGGCGGTCACCCCTCCACTTT. This chain links TRBV27 with TRBJ1-6; 7 bases are shared with TRBD1. J gave up 10 bases and V 5 bases, and 5 bases lay outside the gene matches. The CDR3 extends over 13 amino acids. Germline assignment: CDR1 MNHEY and CDR2 SMNVEV (reference sequence).

The rearrangement uses TRBV30 and TRBJ1-3; 9 bases line up with TRBD1. This CDR3 is built from 15 residues. The V gene end was trimmed by 1 base and the J gene end by 4 bases; junction bases not matched to a gene: 5. Germline assignment: CDR1 GTSNPN and CDR2 SVGIG (reference sequence). The CDR3 nucleotides read TGTGCCTGGAGTGCCTCCGGGACAGGGGGAAACACCATATATTTT. It is translated as CAWSASGTGGNTIYF.

V gene TRBV2 combines with J gene TRBJ2-2, with 12 bases identical to TRBD2. The V and J ends lost 6 bases and 4 bases, in that order; junction bases with no gene match: 3. The CDR3 consists of 15 residues. Germline CDR1 and CDR2: SNHLY and FYNNEI. CDR3 amino acids: CASSPSGRATGELFF. In nucleotides, the CDR3 is TGTGCCAGCAGCCCTAGCGGGAGGGCCACCGGGGAGCTGTTTTTT.

Of note for this clone: This specimen includes other DNA sequences encoding the same CDR3. The V and J genes are TRBV11-3 and TRBJ2-3, with no clear D. The germline V gene encodes CDR1 SGHNT and CDR2 YENEEA. The CDR3 is made up of 12 amino acids. Trimming pared 4 bases from V and 3 bases from J, leaving 5 bases between. This CDR3 is CASSSQTDTQYF. The CDR3 coding sequence is TGTGCCAGCAGCTCCCAGACAGATACGCAGTATTTT.